These 27 T cell receptor beta chains originate from one sample sequenced in a study of control samples from healthy donors and cancer patients. Profiled with immunoSEQ multiplex PCR; TCRdb holds only in-frame clones, not every one. The table records around 180,000 clones, around 90% of them present only once. The specimen sequenced was blood. The origin of the receptors is a woman aged 25-40 years in good health.

The rearrangement joins TRBV30 to TRBJ2-2, with D perhaps matching TRBD1 (6 bases). With 1 base removed from V and 8 bases from J, the gap between germline ends came to 11 bases. CDR3 length equals 13 residues. The germline V gene encodes CDR1 GTSNPN and CDR2 SVGIG (reference sequence). The CDR3 DNA reads as TGTGCCTGGAGTGCCCTCCAGGGGGGGGAGCTGTTTTTT. Its protein is CAWSALQGGELFF. The variable domain in full, with the rest retrieved from reference TRBV30 and TRBJ2-2, is SQTIHQWPATLVQPVGSPLSLECTVEGTSNPNLYWYRQAAGRGLQLLFYSVGIGQISSEVPQNLSASRPQDRQFILSSKKLLLSDSGFYLCAWSALQGGELFFGEGSRLTVL.

The chain carries TRBV28 and TRBJ1-2; D is unclear. Germline V lookup: CDR1 MDHEN, CDR2 SYDVKM. V lost 5 bases to trimming and J lost 5 bases, with 12 bases between them. The CDR3 is 13 residues long. The CDR3 protein is CASSQPKGYGYTF. CDR3 bases: TGTGCCAGCAGTCAACCCAAAGGGTATGGCTACACCTTC.

Turning to this clone: At the DNA level, this CDR3 is encoded by other sequences in the same sample as well. The chain combines TRBV19 with TRBJ1-1; the D gene is possibly TRBD1 (5 bases). Looked up from germline, CDR1 is LNHDA and CDR2 is SQIVND (reference sequence). The V gene lost 1 base and the J gene lost 0 bases, with 9 bases spanning the gap. The CDR3 sequence is 15 residues long. For the CDR3, the DNA is TGTGCCAGTAGTATAGGGGGACCGTTGAACACTGAAGCTTTCTTT. This gives the protein CASSIGGPLNTEAFF.

The chain has TRBV2 and TRBJ2-1, with TRBD2 matching over 11 bases. The germline V gene has CDR1 SNHLY and CDR2 FYNNEI. CDR3 length equals 15 residues. With 6 bases clipped from V and 5 bases from J, the junction kept 6 bases outside the gene matches. CDR3 protein: CASRALAGENNEQFF. The CDR3 DNA sequence: TGTGCCAGCAGGGCACTAGCGGGGGAAAACAATGAGCAGTTCTTC.

The chain joins TRBV2 to TRBJ1-1; 9 bases agree with TRBD1. The germline CDR1 and CDR2 sequences are SNHLY and FYNNEI. The trim removed 5 bases at V and 4 bases at J, leaving 2 bases unmatched. The CDR3 runs 13 residues. The CDR3 region has the DNA TGTGCCAGCAGTACAGGGGGCGGCACTGAAGCTTTCTTT. Protein sequence: CASSTGGGTEAFF.

The chain couples TRBV11-2 to TRBJ2-7; D is possibly TRBD2 (5 bases). Germline values: CDR1 SGHAT, CDR2 FQNNGV. This CDR3 is 12 amino acids long. The V end lost 5 bases, the J end lost 2 bases, and 7 bases lay between the germline ends. The CDR3 coding sequence is TGTGCCAGCAGCCCTAGCCCCTACGAGCAGTACGTC. This encodes CASSPSPYEQYV.

This clone has more than one count but fewer than ten. This rearrangement joins TRBV30 to TRBJ2-2, with D maybe TRBD2 (5 bases). Trimming shortened V by 2 bases and J by 4 bases, and 14 bases separated the two germline ends. There are 15 residues in the CDR3. Per the germline V gene, CDR1 is GTSNPN and CDR2 is SVGIG (reference sequence). This CDR3 is CAWSSRERSTGELFF. The CDR3, as DNA: TGTGCCTGGAGTAGTAGGGAGAGGAGCACCGGGGAGCTGTTTTTT.

The chain is built from TRBV5-1 and TRBJ2-7; D remains unclear. The CDR3 is 17 amino acids. The germline CDR1 and CDR2 sequences are SGHRS and YFSETQ. V dropped 2 bases and J dropped 4 bases, with 22 bases sitting between them. The CDR3 nucleotides are TGCGCCAGCAGCTTAAGGCAGCTTGGCGGATTAAATTACGAGCAGTACTTC. Its protein product is CASSLRQLGGLNYEQYF.

V and J are TRBV5-5 and TRBJ2-3; 7 positions match TRBD2. CDR3 length equals 15 residues. CDR1 and CDR2 from the germline V gene are SGHKS and YYEKEE (reference sequence). V was clipped by 2 bases and J by 0 bases; unmatched bases: 3. CDR3 in amino acids: CASSFPRESTDTQYF. CDR3 coding DNA: TGTGCCAGCAGCTTTCCGCGGGAGAGCACAGATACGCAGTATTTT.

This chain uses TRBV15 with TRBJ1-5; tentative D call: TRBD1 (6 bases). Germline CDR1 LNHNV, CDR2 YYDKDF (reference sequence). The CDR3 extends over 13 amino acids. V lost 0 bases and J 11 bases, leaving 11 bases between the germline ends. This CDR3 reads CATSRDEGVAQHF. DNA for the CDR3: TGTGCCACCAGCAGAGATGAGGGGGTTGCCCAGCATTTT.

This clone is a singleton in its sample. This chain connects TRBV7-8 to TRBJ2-7, with D possibly TRBD1 on 5 matching bases. The V end was cut by 5 bases, the J end by 6 bases, with 11 bases between. From germline, CDR1 is SGHVS and CDR2 FQNEAQ. The CDR3 consists of 12 residues. The CDR3 protein is CASSGSGLEQYV. The CDR3 DNA sequence: TGTGCCAGCAGCGGGTCAGGGCTCGAGCAGTACGTC.

This clone occurred many times. The chain employs TRBV2 and TRBJ2-2, with 9 bases matching TRBD1. The V segment lost 6 bases and the J segment 5 bases; nucleotides outside the gene matches: 7. The CDR3 totals 15 residues. CDR1 and CDR2 from the germline V gene are SNHLY and FYNNEI. In nucleotides, the CDR3 is TGTGCCAGCAGGGATGGACAGGGGAAGACCGGGGAGCTGTTTTTT. Protein: CASRDGQGKTGELFF.

V usage is TRBV11-3 and J usage is TRBJ2-3, with TRBD2 matching over 8 bases. Germline V CDR1 and CDR2: SGHNT, YENEEA. V shed 5 bases, J shed 0 bases, and the junction held 1 base outside the gene matches. The CDR3 covers 14 residues. The CDR3: CASSRGGSTDTQYF. In DNA, the CDR3 is TGTGCCAGCAGCCGGGGGGGGAGCACAGATACGCAGTATTTT.

This clone was seen once. The chain uses TRBV7-8 and TRBJ1-1; tentatively, D is TRBD1 (5 bases). CDR1 and CDR2 from the germline V gene are SGHVS and FQNEAQ. This CDR3 comprises 15 residues. The ends were cut back, 5 bases at V and 5 bases at J, with 18 bases in the middle. The CDR3, as DNA: TGTGCCAGCAGCCGTTCTGCGGGGAGGGGAACTGAAGCTTTCTTT. As protein: CASSRSAGRGTEAFF. The full variable domain, completed using reference TRBV7-8 and TRBJ1-1, is GAGVSQSPRYKVAKRGQDVALRCDPISGHVSLFWYQQALGQGPEFLTYFQNEAQLDKSGLPSDRFFAERPEGSVSTLKIQRTQQEDSAVYLCASSRSAGRGTEAFFGQGTRLTVV.

The chain has TRBV28 and TRBJ2-7, with D perhaps matching TRBD1 or TRBD2 (5 bases each). Germline loops: CDR1 MDHEN, CDR2 SYDVKM. V dropped 5 bases and J dropped 0 bases, with 17 bases sitting between them. CDR3 length: 16 amino acids. The CDR3 bases are TGTGCCAGCAGTCACACAATCGGGACGGGCTCCTACGAGCAGTACTTC. As protein: CASSHTIGTGSYEQYF. The whole variable domain, remainder taken from reference TRBV28 and TRBJ2-7, is DVKVTQSSRYLVKRTGEKVFLECVQDMDHENMFWYRQDPGLGLRLIYFSYDVKMKEKGDIPEGYSVSREKKERFSLILESASTNQTSMYLCASSHTIGTGSYEQYFGPGTRLTVT.

As for this clone: The same CDR3 arises from other DNA sequences in this sample as well. The chain combines TRBV15 with TRBJ1-2; D uncertain. The V and J ends lost 0 bases and 1 base respectively, with 0 bases between them. From germline, CDR1 is LNHNV and CDR2 YYDKDF (reference sequence). CDR3 length: 12 amino acids. The CDR3 DNA sequence: TGTGCCACCAGCAGAGATAACTATGGCTACACCTTC. It is translated as CATSRDNYGYTF. Full variable domain (rest looked up from reference TRBV15 and TRBJ1-2): DAMVIQNPRYQVTQFGKPVTLSCSQTLNHNVMYWYQQKSSQAPKLLFHYYDKDFNNEADTPDNFQSRRPNTSFCFLDIRSPGLGDTAMYLCATSRDNYGYTFGSGTRLTVV.

This sequence joins TRBV6-5 and TRBJ2-5; 7 bases are a match to TRBD1. CDR1 is MNHEY, CDR2 SVGAGI, per germline. V lost 2 bases, J lost 1 base, and 4 bases stayed unmatched. CDR3 length: 15 residues. The CDR3 DNA reads TGTGCCAGCAGTTACACGAACAGGGGCCAAGAGACCCAGTACTTC. This gives the protein CASSYTNRGQETQYF.

The CDR3 DNA follows: TGTGCCAGCAGCCCTGGGACTAGCGGGTACAATGAGCAGTTCTTC. Encoded protein: CASSPGTSGYNEQFF. The chain recombines TRBV7-2 with TRBJ2-1, with 12 bases identical to TRBD2. The junction had 3 bases not matched to a gene; V was cut back by 5 bases and J by 4 bases. This CDR3 comprises 15 residues. Germline V CDR1 and CDR2: SGHTA, FQGNSA.

The chain links TRBV29-1 to TRBJ2-1; 7 positions match TRBD1. CDR1 and CDR2 (germline): SQVTM, ANQGSEA. J gave up 4 bases and V 7 bases, and 7 bases lay outside the gene matches. The CDR3 contains 13 residues. The CDR3: CSGRDRPYNEQFF. CDR3 coding DNA: TGCAGCGGCCGGGACAGACCTTACAATGAGCAGTTCTTC.

The rearrangement joins TRBV7-9 to TRBJ2-1, with D possibly matching TRBD2 (6 bases). From germline, CDR1 is SEHNR and CDR2 FQNEAQ (reference sequence). Deletions cut 5 bases from V and 3 bases from J, with 11 bases between. CDR3 length: 14 residues. CDR3 in DNA: TGTGCCAGCAGCCCGATGGGGGGCTACAATGAGCAGTTCTTC. Amino acids: CASSPMGGYNEQFF.

The rearrangement links TRBV6-5 to TRBJ1-1; 9 nucleotides line up with TRBD1. The CDR3 consists of 15 residues. Germline assignment: CDR1 MNHEY and CDR2 SVGAGI. The V segment lost 8 bases and the J segment 3 bases; nucleotides outside the gene matches: 10. The CDR3 sequence: CASWDRDVWDTEAFF. CDR3 coding DNA: TGTGCCAGCTGGGACAGGGACGTATGGGACACTGAAGCTTTCTTT.

Of note for this clone: Compared with germline, one end of the junction differs, possibly owing to a read error. The V and J genes are TRBV7-7 and TRBJ2-5, with 7 positions matching TRBD1. Germline values: CDR1 SSHAT, CDR2 FNYEAQ (reference sequence). This CDR3 is built from 15 residues. This chain's CDR3 is CASSLQTGHGETQYF. The CDR3 bases are TGTGCTAGCAGCTTGCAGACAGGGCACGGAGAGACCCAGTACTTC. The complete variable domain, with remaining parts taken from reference TRBV7-7 and TRBJ2-5, reads GAGVSQSPRYKVTKRGQDVTLRCDPISSHATLYWYQQALGQGPEFLTYFNYEAQPDKSGLPSDRFSAERPEGSISTLTIQRTEQRDSAMYRCASSLQTGHGETQYFGPGTRLLVL.

The chain couples TRBV7-6 to TRBJ2-7; D not resolved. This CDR3 spans 14 amino acids. Looked up from germline, CDR1 is SGHVS and CDR2 is FNYEAQ. The ends were cut back, 3 bases at V and 0 bases at J, with 9 bases in the middle. The CDR3 DNA sequence: TGTGCCAGCAGCTTGAACCAGAACTCCTACGAGCAGTACTTC. Translating gives CASSLNQNSYEQYF.

The chain has TRBV29-1 and TRBJ1-1; a possible D gene is TRBD1 (5 bases). The germline V and J ends were trimmed by 4 bases and 11 bases, with 11 bases remaining between them. There are 10 residues in the CDR3. Germline V gives CDR1 SQVTM, CDR2 ANQGSEA. Written as DNA, the CDR3 is TGCAGCGTTGGAGGGGAGCAGGCTTTCTTT. Its translation is CSVGGEQAFF.

This chain joins TRBV15 and TRBJ1-4, with D perhaps TRBD1 (6 bases). CDR3 size: 14 residues. The germline V gene encodes CDR1 LNHNV and CDR2 YYDKDF (reference sequence). Trimming removed 8 bases at V and 4 bases at J, with 14 bases between. The CDR3 here is CATSQGRHNEKLFF. The CDR3 DNA reads as TGTGCCACCTCCCAGGGGCGCCATAATGAAAAACTGTTTTTT.

The V gene is TRBV5-1, the J gene TRBJ2-4; a possible D gene is TRBD1 (6 bases). V was clipped by 4 bases and J by 8 bases, with 16 bases between them. Germline V gene sequence: CDR1 SGHRS, CDR2 YFSETQ. This CDR3 has 14 residues. This CDR3 is CASSPGTIEDIQYF. Written as DNA, the CDR3 is TGCGCCAGCAGCCCAGGGACAATTGAGGACATTCAGTACTTC.

The table lists this clone with a count of one. This chain connects TRBV3-1 (or the pseudogene TRBV3-2) to TRBJ2-1, with D possibly TRBD2 on 6 matching bases. The CDR3 loop spans 16 amino acids. Trimming removed 5 bases at V and 2 bases at J, with 16 bases between. The germline gives CDR1 LGHDT, CDR2 YNNKEL (reference sequence). CDR3 region: CASSSYLGGPYNEQFF. The CDR3 bases are TGTGCCAGCAGCTCTTACCTCGGGGGACCCTACAATGAGCAGTTCTTC.